A selection of T cell receptor beta chains follows, all from one sample in a study of cytomegalovirus exposure and HLA in healthy donors. Method: immunoSEQ multiplex PCR; TCRdb's copy keeps in-frame clones and lacks some. The sample holds approximately 93,000 clones, roughly four fifths seen once. The source material was PBMCs. These receptors all stem from a man aged 45 to 65 in good health and CMV-seronegative. Each CDR3 is given with its conserved first and last residue. D genes are given only for firm matches. Not all rows give a size; the values are once, few, many and, for expanded clones, a class.

TRBV28,TRBJ1-1,.,.,16,TGTGCCAGCCTTGTCTTGACAGGCCCCTGGGGCACTGAAGCTTTCTTT,CASLVLTGPWGTEAFF
TRBV2,TRBJ1-3,.,.,14,TGTGCCAGCAGTGGGTGGGGGCTCGGAAACACCATATATTTT,CASSGWGLGNTIYF
TRBV7-2,TRBJ2-3,.,.,15,TGTGCCAGCAGCTACACAGGGATGGGGACAGATACGCAGTATTTT,CASSYTGMGTDTQYF
TRBV28,TRBJ2-1,.,.,12,TGCAATACGGGAGAACGGGGGAATGAGCAGTTCTTC,CNTGERGNEQFF
TRBV10-3,TRBJ2-7,TRBD2,.,15,TGTGCCATCAGTGAGGTGGGAGCGGGGGACTACGAGCAGTACTTC,CAISEVGAGDYEQYF
TRBV28,TRBJ1-5,.,.,12,TGTGCCAGCAGTTTTTGGAGTCAGCCCCAGCATTTT,CASSFWSQPQHF
TRBV5-1,TRBJ2-3,.,few,14,TGCGCCAGCAGTGACGGGAGCATCACAGATACGCAGTATTTT,CASSDGSITDTQYF
TRBV2,TRBJ2-5,TRBD2,.,18,TGTGCCAGCAGTTACACACGCCTTATTAGCGGGACGGCTGAGACCCAGTACTTC,CASSYTRLISGTAETQYF
TRBV7-9,TRBJ2-7,TRBD1,.,15,TGTGCCAGCAGCCCGACCGGGACAGGGGACTACGAGCAGTACTTC,CASSPTGTGDYEQYF
TRBV7-3,TRBJ2-7,TRBD1,.,18,TGTGCCAGCAGCTCCCCCCGGGACAGGGAAGGGAGCCGCTACGAGCAGTACTTC,CASSSPRDREGSRYEQYF
TRBV5-1,TRBJ1-3,.,.,19,TGCGCCAGCAGCTTGGCCAGCTCGGCGCAGGGGAAAGCTGGAAACACCATATATTTT,CASSLASSAQGKAGNTIYF
TRBV9,TRBJ2-7,.,few,14,TGTGCCAGCAGCGTAGTCGCAGGGTTCGACGAGCAGTACTTC,CASSVVAGFDEQYF
TRBV19,TRBJ2-5,.,.,14,TGTGCCAGTACCGATCGGGGGACGCAAGAGACCCAGTACTTC,CASTDRGTQETQYF
TRBV7-2,TRBJ2-7,TRBD1,.,15,TGTGCCAGCAACCCCCTCGCAACAGGGGGTAACGAGCAGTACTTC,CASNPLATGGNEQYF
TRBV28,TRBJ1-1,TRBD1,.,14,TGTGCCAGCAGTTTTGGGACAGCGAACACTGAAGCTTTCTTT,CASSFGTANTEAFF
TRBV6-5,TRBJ2-3,.,.,14,TGTGCCAGCAGTTACTCTCCTAGCACAGATACGCAGTATTTT,CASSYSPSTDTQYF
TRBV27,TRBJ2-5,.,.,15,TGTGCCAGCAGTTTTATCCGCGGAGGGCAAGAGACCCAGTACTTC,CASSFIRGGQETQYF
TRBV28,TRBJ2-5,TRBD2,.,15,TGTGCCAGTAAGACTAGCGGGAGAGGGCAAGAGACCCAGTACTTC,CASKTSGRGQETQYF
TRBV30,TRBJ1-2,TRBD1,once,15,TGTGCCTGGAGTCCTCAGGGACAGACAATTTATGGCTACACCTTC,CAWSPQGQTIYGYTF
TRBV7-9,TRBJ2-3,TRBD2,.,17,TGTGCCAGCAGCTTAATCCAGGGGACTAGCGGGATCCATACGCAGTATTTT,CASSLIQGTSGIHTQYF
TRBV7-2,TRBJ2-1,.,once,14,TGTGCCAGCAGCCCCCCGGGGGGCCGCAATGAGCAGTTCTTC,CASSPPGGRNEQFF
TRBV28,TRBJ1-1,.,.,13,TGTGCCAGCAGTTTTAATCGGGGTTTAGGGGCTTTCTTT,CASSFNRGLGAFF
TRBV5-1,TRBJ2-7,TRBD2,.,15,TGCGCCAGCAGCTTGTCCGGGACTAGTCCCCCTGAGCAGTACTTC,CASSLSGTSPPEQYF